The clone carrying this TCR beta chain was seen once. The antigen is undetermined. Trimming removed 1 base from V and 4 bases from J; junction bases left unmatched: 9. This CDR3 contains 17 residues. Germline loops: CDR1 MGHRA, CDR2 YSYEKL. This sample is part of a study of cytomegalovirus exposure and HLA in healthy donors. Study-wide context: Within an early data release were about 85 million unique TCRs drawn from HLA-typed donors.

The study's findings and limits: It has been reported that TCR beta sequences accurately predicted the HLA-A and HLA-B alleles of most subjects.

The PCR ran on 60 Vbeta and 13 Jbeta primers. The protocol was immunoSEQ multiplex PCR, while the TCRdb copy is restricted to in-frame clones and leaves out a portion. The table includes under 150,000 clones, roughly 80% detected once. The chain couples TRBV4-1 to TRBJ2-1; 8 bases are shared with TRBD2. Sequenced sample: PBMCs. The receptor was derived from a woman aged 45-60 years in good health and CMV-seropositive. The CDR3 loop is CASSQGREGPLYNEQFF. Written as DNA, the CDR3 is TGCGCCAGCAGCCAAGGACGGGAGGGCCCACTTTACAATGAGCAGTTCTTC.